This entry concerns a single T cell receptor (beta chain). Its antigen remains unidentified. No much larger clone exists at a distance of one base, and base qualities are not known. The receptor library was made with the immunoSEQ multiplex PCR assay. The hsTCRB Kit was used according to the manufacturer's protocol to amplify rearranged TCR beta chain sequences. Sequencing of TCRB libraries was carried out on an Illumina MiSeq. On the authors' methods: The proprietary platform of the kit vendor was used for demultiplexing, trimming and gene mapping. TCRdb stores this immuneACCESS table with in-frame sequences only. Part of the clones is absent; in the studies checked, under half of the shortfall reflects unresolved V genes, and no reason is known for the rest. V, J and clone size are those of that table, while D and trimming were read from the DNA. The sample includes 70,000 or so clones, with around 83% observed a single time. Approximately 4.5% of the sample goes to the ten largest clones.

These data belong to a study of a mutant IDH1 vaccine in newly diagnosed glioma (dated by TCRdb to the early 2020s). The study in broad terms: Of the 32 treated patients, about 62% were male and around 40% were female, and the mean age was around 40 years. Peripheral blood was collected at six visits: V03 (baseline), V05, V07, V10, V12 and V13. Longitudinal TCRB deep sequencing was performed for 20 to 25 treated patients wherever samples were available for exploratory analyses. Prior to enrollment, standard therapy consisting of radiotherapy alone, temozolomide alone, or radiochemotherapy with temozolomide had been administered to patients, with the combination being received by most patients.

Study-level results and caveats: Availability determined which PBMC samples were chosen for TCRB deep sequencing. Across multiple MHC alleles, vaccine-induced immune responses were seen in 93.3% of patients. The authors noted that analyses of patient blood samples could not be reproduced because of sample limitations. Changes in the top peripheral T cell clonotypes picked up by TCRB sequencing did not appear to be linked to pseudoprogression.

In the paper's terms, the time point label means: baseline, week 1 (first vaccination visit). Sample treatment or condition, as interpreted from the label and publication: pre-vaccination baseline after standard-of-care therapy. The donors had newly diagnosed IDH1-mutant astrocytomas of WHO grade 3 or 4 that showed loss of nuclear ATRX. The samples were drawn from NOA16, a multicentre, single-arm, open-label phase I trial in Germany that tested a mutant IDH1 peptide vaccine in humans for the first time. For immunogenicity testing, the blood drawn at visit V03 was used as the baseline sample. Genomic DNA for TCRB sequencing was extracted from EDTA blood using the DNeasy Blood and Tissue Kit. The receptor comes from a woman aged 18-35 years with glioma. Some clones in this sample may be carry-over from other donors' samples. The sample in question was peripheral blood mononuclear cells (PBMCs), obtained from a glioma patient treated with radiotherapy, temozolomide or both.

The CDR3 region reads CASTLMGTGSNTEAFF. The base sequence is TGTGCCAGCACCTTAATGGGCACAGGATCTAACACTGAAGCTTTCTTT. The chain is made from TRBV6-6 and TRBJ1-1; TRBD1 might be the D gene, on 5 matching bases. The V and J ends are trimmed by 7 bases and 2 bases, leaving 20 bases between them. CDR3 length: 16 amino acids, cysteine to phenylalanine. Only CDR3 DNA is held: 48 bases, read in frame from base 1. The germline V gene (reference sequence) provides CDR1 MNHNY and CDR2 SVGAGI.